The clone carrying this TCR beta chain was seen only once. In the authors' methods: Estimated nucleated cell counts came from reference gene primer amplification. Generated by immunoSEQ multiplex PCR, the TCRdb table keeps only in-frame clones and is missing some. V and J calls and clone size come straight from that table; D and trimming were deduced from the DNA. In the table there are about 88,000 clones, roughly 72% of which are singletons. The data derive from a study of blood T cell repertoires in COVID-19. Study at large: The origin of the acute and convalescent COVID-19 samples was the United States, Italy and Spain. T cells, B-cell-depleted T cells, or PBMCs provided the cDNA or gDNA that served as material.

This CDR3 spans 14 amino acids. Germline lookup yields CDR1 LGHNA and CDR2 YNFKEQ. The ends lost 6 bases at V and 6 bases at J; junction bases unmatched: 8. The TCR comes from a woman aged 55 to 70 in a cohort sampled during active or convalescent COVID-19. Sequencing was carried out using peripheral blood. The V call is TRBV4-2, the J call TRBJ2-7; 10 nucleotides agree with TRBD1. CDR3 bases: TGTGCCAGCAGATCGACAGGGGGCGGCGGCGAGCAGTACTTC. Its translation is CASRSTGGGGEQYF.